A single sample gave rise to the 22 T cell receptor beta chains below, sequenced in a study of T-cell reconstitution after alpha-beta-depleted transplantation in children. Construction of the TCRbeta library involved unique molecular identifiers. TCRdb re-derived calls from the PCR reads in MiXCR, one entry per CDR3 protein. The sample records about 400,000 distinct CDR3 sequences, roughly 20% being singletons. Sequencing was performed on PBMCs from the stem cell graft donor, taken from the stem cell graft. The receptors derive from a human donor who donated a stem cell graft to a child with acute myeloid leukemia.

This clonotype appeared a few times. The rearrangement uses TRBV24-1 and TRBJ2-6, with D possibly being TRBD1 (6 bases). Germline V gene data show CDR1 as KGHDR and CDR2 as SFDVKD. The CDR3 has 15 amino acids. Trimming took off 9 bases at V and 0 bases at J, with 11 bases between the two ends. This chain's CDR3 is CATEDRTSGANVLTF. CDR3 nucleotides: TGTGCCACCGAGGACAGAACCTCTGGGGCCAACGTCCTGACTTTC.

The table lists this clonotype with a few counts. This CDR3 reads CASRFQGFHEQFF. Here the CDR3 DNA reads TGCGCCAGCAGGTTCCAGGGTTTCCATGAGCAGTTCTTC. This chain links TRBV5-1 with TRBJ2-1, with D possibly matching TRBD1 (5 bases). There are 13 residues in the CDR3. Trimming pared 5 bases from V and 8 bases from J, leaving 14 bases between. The germline V gene encodes CDR1 SGHRS and CDR2 YFSETQ.

This clonotype was detected ten times or more. The chain joins TRBV20-1 to TRBJ2-7, with 15 bases identical to TRBD2. J was trimmed by 4 bases and V by 5 bases; bases with no gene match: 9. Germline V gene sequence: CDR1 DFQATT, CDR2 SNEGSKA (reference sequence). This CDR3 is 16 amino acids long. The CDR3 loop is CSASGLAGGALYEQYF. CDR3 sequence (DNA): TGCAGTGCTTCAGGACTAGCGGGAGGGGCCCTTTACGAGCAGTACTTC.

In its sample, this clonotype was seen many times. The rearrangement uses TRBV24-1 and TRBJ2-7; D may be TRBD1 (5 bases). Germline-derived CDR1 and CDR2 are KGHDR and SFDVKD. The CDR3 runs to 15 residues. Trimming cost V 1 base and J 3 bases, with 12 bases left between them. The CDR3 is CATSDFTGRNYEQYF. The CDR3 DNA is TGTGCCACCAGTGATTTCACAGGAAGGAACTACGAGCAGTACTTC.

This chain uses TRBV15 with TRBJ2-1; D could derive from TRBD1 or TRBD2 (5 bases each). CDR3 size: 16 residues. Germline loops: CDR1 LNHNV, CDR2 YYDKDF (reference sequence). V shed 1 base and J shed 7 bases, with 17 bases lying between them. The DNA for the CDR3 is TGTGCCACCAGCAGAGGTGCCGGGGCGGCGAGGAATGAGCAGTTCTTC. Residues: CATSRGAGAARNEQFF.

This clonotype has more than one count but fewer than ten. The chain recombines TRBV9 with TRBJ1-2, with TRBD1 as a possible D gene (6 bases). CDR1 is SGDLS and CDR2 is YYNGEE in the germline V gene. V lost 0 bases, J lost 3 bases, and 9 bases lay in between. This CDR3 region has 14 residues. The CDR3 DNA reads as TGTGCCAGCAGCGTAGCGGGACAAGACTATGGCTACACCTTC. Translating gives CASSVAGQDYGYTF.

This clonotype was seen ten or more times. The chain combines TRBV20-1 with TRBJ2-5; TRBD2 matches at 8 bases. The CDR3 contains 16 residues. Germline V lookup: CDR1 DFQATT, CDR2 SNEGSKA (reference sequence). J gave up 7 bases and V 6 bases, and 19 bases lay outside the gene matches. CDR3 in amino acids: CSAHPATGLAFRTQYF. Written as DNA, the CDR3 is TGCAGTGCCCACCCGGCGACCGGACTAGCTTTTCGGACCCAGTACTTC.

The rearrangement uses TRBV21-1 and TRBJ2-7. TRBV21-1 is termed a pseudogene. The CDR3 has 12 residues. As DNA, the CDR3 is TGTGCCAGCTGGTTAGACTCCTACGAGCAGTACTTC. It is translated as CASWLDSYEQYF.

This clonotype appeared many times. The rearrangement joins TRBV29-1 to TRBJ2-2; no definite D call. Trimming took off 4 bases at V and 1 base at J, with 7 bases between the two ends. The CDR3 length is 13 residues. Germline CDR1 reads SQVTM; CDR2 reads ANQGSEA. This CDR3 reads CSVGAGNTGELFF. DNA for the CDR3: TGCAGCGTTGGGGCCGGGAACACCGGGGAGCTGTTTTTT.

In this sample, this clonotype turned up a few times. V is TRBV6-5 and J is TRBJ2-7; weak D call: TRBD2 (5 bases). The CDR3 totals 15 residues. The V end was cut by 2 bases, the J end by 0 bases, with 11 bases between. Germline CDR1 is MNHEY and CDR2 is SVGAGI. CDR3: CASSYDERPSYEQYF. DNA for the CDR3: TGTGCCAGCAGTTACGACGAGCGGCCCTCCTACGAGCAGTACTTC.

In its sample, this clonotype was seen many times. The V gene is TRBV6-5, the J gene TRBJ2-1, with unresolved D. The germline V and J ends were trimmed by 5 bases and 1 base, with 6 bases remaining between them. This CDR3 is 13 amino acids long. Per the germline V gene, CDR1 is MNHEY and CDR2 is SVGAGI. The CDR3 reads CASSLTSYNEQFF. CDR3 sequence (DNA): TGTGCCAGCAGTCTAACTTCCTACAATGAGCAGTTCTTC.

This clonotype showed up just a few times. The chain has TRBV20-1 and TRBJ1-2, with TRBD1 identical over 10 bases. This CDR3 has 14 residues. J gave up 5 bases and V 0 bases, and 3 bases lay outside the gene matches. Germline V gene sequence: CDR1 DFQATT, CDR2 SNEGSKA (reference sequence). The DNA for the CDR3 is TGCAGTGCTAGAGACGGGACAGGGGTTTATGGCTACACCTTC. It is translated as CSARDGTGVYGYTF.

This clonotype was detected ten times or more. The chain is built from TRBV12-3 or TRBV12-4 and TRBJ2-1, with 12 bases lining up with TRBD2. J gave up 9 bases and V 8 bases, and 5 bases lay outside the gene matches. This CDR3 is built from 13 residues. CDR3 amino acids: CASLSSGRGEQFF. The CDR3 DNA is TGTGCCAGCCTGTCTAGCGGGAGGGGTGAGCAGTTCTTC.

This clonotype was found many times. The chain employs TRBV25-1 and TRBJ2-7; D unresolved. The CDR3 totals 11 residues. CDR1 and CDR2 (germline): MGHDK, SYGVNS. Trimming took off 2 bases at V and 3 bases at J, with 2 bases between the two ends. The CDR3 is CASSEVYEQYF. CDR3 nucleotide sequence: TGTGCCAGCAGTGAAGTCTACGAGCAGTACTTC.

There are a few counts of this clonotype. The CDR3 DNA reads as TGTGCCAGCAGTTACTCGCCAGGAGATACGCAGTATTTT. Translation gives CASSYSPGDTQYF. The V and J genes are TRBV6-5 and TRBJ2-3; no reliable D call. V was trimmed by 0 bases and J by 5 bases, leaving 6 bases between them. This CDR3 region has 13 residues. The V gene's germline CDR1 is MNHEY and CDR2 SVGAGI.

This sequence joins TRBV11-3 and TRBJ2-1; 7 nucleotides agree with TRBD2. This CDR3 has 16 residues. The germline CDR1 and CDR2 sequences are SGHNT and YENEEA. The ends lost 2 bases at V and 2 bases at J; junction bases unmatched: 6. The CDR3, as DNA: TGTGCCAGCAGCTTACGGGGGACTAACACCTACAATGAGCAGTTCTTC. It is translated as CASSLRGTNTYNEQFF.

The chain combines TRBV12-3 or TRBV12-4 with TRBJ1-5; D uncertain. V shed 8 bases and J shed 0 bases, with 11 bases lying between them. This CDR3 comprises 14 residues. The CDR3 loop is CASSRADSNQPQHF. The CDR3 DNA is TGTGCCAGCTCGCGGGCAGATAGCAATCAGCCCCAGCATTTT.

There are a few counts of this clonotype. The J gene is TRBJ2-5, the V gene TRBV7-2, with 8 bases identical to TRBD2. V dropped 3 bases and J dropped 4; count of bases not matched to a gene: 7. From germline, CDR1 is SGHTA and CDR2 FQGNSA. The CDR3 is 15 amino acids. The CDR3 region is CASSFKAGGRETQYF. CDR3 nucleotides: TGTGCCAGCAGCTTTAAGGCGGGAGGAAGAGAGACCCAGTACTTC.

The chain couples TRBV27 to TRBJ2-1, with 9 bases that match TRBD2. The CDR3 length is 16 residues. V gave up 5 bases and J gave up 4 bases; unmatched junction bases: 9. Germline V CDR1 and CDR2: MNHEY, SMNVEV (reference sequence). CDR3 DNA: TGTGCCAGCAGTCCTATAGCGGGAGAGGGTTACAATGAGCAGTTCTTC. It yields the protein CASSPIAGEGYNEQFF.

The gene calls are TRBV28 and TRBJ2-7; 9 positions match TRBD2. The CDR3 totals 14 residues. The germline V gene has CDR1 MDHEN and CDR2 SYDVKM. The V gene end was trimmed by 8 bases and the J gene end by 5 bases; junction bases not matched to a gene: 10. The CDR3 nucleotides read TGTGCCAGCGGCGCGGGAGGGCAGGGCCACGAGCAGTACTTC. Encoded protein: CASGAGGQGHEQYF.

This clonotype was found a few times. The chain carries TRBV28 and TRBJ2-1; the D is unclear. Germline lookup yields CDR1 MDHEN and CDR2 SYDVKM. The CDR3 has 14 amino acids. Trimming shortened V by 8 bases and J by 2 bases, and 13 bases separated the two germline ends. The CDR3 here is CASGPSGTYNEQFF. CDR3 coding DNA: TGTGCCAGCGGCCCCAGTGGGACCTACAATGAGCAGTTCTTC.

CDR3 coding DNA: TGCGCCAGCAGATTCGGGCTAGCGGGAAACAATGAGCAGTTCTTC. Protein: CASRFGLAGNNEQFF. The V call is TRBV5-1, the J call TRBJ2-1; 9 bases are a match to TRBD2. With 5 bases clipped from V and 5 bases from J, the junction kept 8 bases outside the gene matches. Germline CDR1 SGHRS, CDR2 YFSETQ. There are 15 residues in the CDR3.